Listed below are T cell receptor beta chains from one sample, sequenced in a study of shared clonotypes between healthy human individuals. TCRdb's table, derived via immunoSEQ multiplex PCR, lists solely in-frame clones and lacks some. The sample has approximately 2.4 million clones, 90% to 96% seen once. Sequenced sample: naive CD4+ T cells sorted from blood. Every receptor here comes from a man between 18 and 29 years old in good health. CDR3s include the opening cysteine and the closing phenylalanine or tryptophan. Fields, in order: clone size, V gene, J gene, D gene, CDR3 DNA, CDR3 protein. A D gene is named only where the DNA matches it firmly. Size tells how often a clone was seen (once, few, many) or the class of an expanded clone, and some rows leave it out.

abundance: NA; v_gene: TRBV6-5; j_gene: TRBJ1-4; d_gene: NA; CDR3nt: TGTGCCAGCAGTTACCGGTGGGCGGGAAGAGAAAAACTGTTTTTT; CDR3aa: CASSYRWAGREKLFF
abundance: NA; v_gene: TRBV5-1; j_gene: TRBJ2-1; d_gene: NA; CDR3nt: TGCGCCAGCAGCTTGGCAGCAGGGGGGACTGAGCAGTTCTTC; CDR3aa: CASSLAAGGTEQFF
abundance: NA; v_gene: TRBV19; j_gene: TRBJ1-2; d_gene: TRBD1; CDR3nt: TGTGCCAGTAGAAAACAGGGGCTCGTCTTAGGCTACACCTTC; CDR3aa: CASRKQGLVLGYTF
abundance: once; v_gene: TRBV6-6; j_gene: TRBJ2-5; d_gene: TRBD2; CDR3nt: TGTGCCAGCAGTTGGACTAGCGGGAGTAAAGAGACCCAGTACTTC; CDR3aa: CASSWTSGSKETQYF
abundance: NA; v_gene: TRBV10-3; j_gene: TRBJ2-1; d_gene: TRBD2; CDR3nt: TGTGCCATCAGTGAGGAGAGCGGGAGGGCCCGGCATTCCAATGAGCAGTTCTTC; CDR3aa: CAISEESGRARHSNEQFF
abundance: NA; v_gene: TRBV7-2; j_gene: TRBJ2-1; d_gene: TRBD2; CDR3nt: TGTGCCAGCAGCTTCGGAGGTAGCGGGCAATACAATGAGCAGTTCTTC; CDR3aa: CASSFGGSGQYNEQFF
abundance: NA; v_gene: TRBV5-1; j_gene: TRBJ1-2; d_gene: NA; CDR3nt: TGCGCCAGCAGCTCGCTGGTCTCGGACTATGGCTACACCTTC; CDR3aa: CASSSLVSDYGYTF
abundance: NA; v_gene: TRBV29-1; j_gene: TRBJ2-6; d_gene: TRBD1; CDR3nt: TGCAGCGCGACAGGGTCCGGGGCCAACGTCCTGACTTTC; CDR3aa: CSATGSGANVLTF
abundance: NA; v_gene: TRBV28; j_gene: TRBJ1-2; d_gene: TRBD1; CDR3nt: TGTGCCACCCGGACAGGGGGATTGAGGGGCTACACCTTC; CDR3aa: CATRTGGLRGYTF
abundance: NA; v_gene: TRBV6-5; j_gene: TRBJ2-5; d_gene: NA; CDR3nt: TGTGCCAGCAGTTACACCTCCGGGGAGCAAGAGACCCAGTACTTC; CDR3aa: CASSYTSGEQETQYF
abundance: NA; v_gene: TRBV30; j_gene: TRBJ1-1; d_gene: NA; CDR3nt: TGTGCCTGGAGATCCATGGGTAACACTGAAGCTTTCTTT; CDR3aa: CAWRSMGNTEAFF
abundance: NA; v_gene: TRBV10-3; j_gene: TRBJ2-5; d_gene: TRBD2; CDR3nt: TGTGCCATCAGTGAGAGCGGGGGGGCCGAAGAGACCCAGTACTTC; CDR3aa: CAISESGGAEETQYF
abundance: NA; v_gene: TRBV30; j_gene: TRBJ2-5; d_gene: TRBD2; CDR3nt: TGTGCCTGGGGCACCGGGGCTAGCGGGGGCCAAGAGACCCAGTACTTC; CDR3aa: CAWGTGASGGQETQYF
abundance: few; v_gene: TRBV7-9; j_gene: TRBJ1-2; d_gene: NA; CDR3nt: TGTGCCAGCAGCTTGGGCCAAATGGTGTTAGCTAACTATGGCTACACCTTC; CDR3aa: CASSLGQMVLANYGYTF
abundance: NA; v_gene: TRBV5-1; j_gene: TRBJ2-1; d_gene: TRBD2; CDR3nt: TGCGCCAGCAGTTACCTCCCGGGGACTAGCGGTTACAATGAGCAGTTCTTC; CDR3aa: CASSYLPGTSGYNEQFF
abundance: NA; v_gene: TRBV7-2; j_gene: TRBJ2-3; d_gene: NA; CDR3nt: TGTGCCAGCAGCTTATCAGCTAGCGAGAATACGCAGTATTTT; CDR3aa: CASSLSASENTQYF
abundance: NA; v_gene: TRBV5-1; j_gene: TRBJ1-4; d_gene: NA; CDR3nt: TGCGCCAGCAGAAGAGGTTCCAGGGCGGATGAAAAACTGTTTTTT; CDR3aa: CASRRGSRADEKLFF
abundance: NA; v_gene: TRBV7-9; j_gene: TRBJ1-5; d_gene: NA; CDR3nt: TGTGCCAGCAGTCAGGACAAGAGCAATCAGCCCCAGCATTTT; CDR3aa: CASSQDKSNQPQHF
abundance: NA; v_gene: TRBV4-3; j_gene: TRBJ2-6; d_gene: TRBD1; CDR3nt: TGCGCCAGCAGCCAAGGGGGACAGGGCGTCTCTGGGGCCAACGTCCTGACTTTC; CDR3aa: CASSQGGQGVSGANVLTF
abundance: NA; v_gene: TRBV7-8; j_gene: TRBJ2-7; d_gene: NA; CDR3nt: TGTGCCAGCAGCTTAGCGAGGATGGCGGCAACTACCTACGAGCAGTACTTC; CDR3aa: CASSLARMAATTYEQYF
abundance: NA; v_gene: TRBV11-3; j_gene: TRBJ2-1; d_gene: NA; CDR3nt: TGTGCCAGCAGCAAGAAATATGACCAGGGACAGTTCTTC; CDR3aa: CASSKKYDQGQFF
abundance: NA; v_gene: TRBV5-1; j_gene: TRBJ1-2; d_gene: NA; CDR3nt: TGCGCCAGCAGTGGGCAGGGAGATGGCTACACCTTC; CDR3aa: CASSGQGDGYTF
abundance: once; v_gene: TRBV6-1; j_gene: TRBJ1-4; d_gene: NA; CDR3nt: TGTGCCAGCAGGAGGGACGTGGGGGGCGATGAAAAACTGTTTTTT; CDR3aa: CASRRDVGGDEKLFF
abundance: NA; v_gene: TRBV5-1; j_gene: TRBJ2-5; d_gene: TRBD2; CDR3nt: TGCGCCAGCAGCTTAACCAGACTAGCGGGGGAAGAGACCCAGTACTTC; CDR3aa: CASSLTRLAGEETQYF
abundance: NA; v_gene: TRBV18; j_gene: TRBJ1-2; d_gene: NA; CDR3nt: TGTGCCAGCTCACCATTAACAGGGTGGGAAAATGGCTACACCTTC; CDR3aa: CASSPLTGWENGYTF
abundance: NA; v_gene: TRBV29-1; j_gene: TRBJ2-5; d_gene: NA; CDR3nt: TGCAGCTCCCAGGCGACGAGGGGAGAGACCCAGTACTTC; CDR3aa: CSSQATRGETQYF
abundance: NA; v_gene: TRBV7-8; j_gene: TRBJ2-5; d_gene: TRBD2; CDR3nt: TGTGCCAGCAGCCCCTGGACTAGCGGGATGGGAGAGACCCAGTACTTC; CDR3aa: CASSPWTSGMGETQYF
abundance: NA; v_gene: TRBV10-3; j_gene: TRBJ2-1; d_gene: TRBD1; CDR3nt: TGTGCCACCAGCGACAGGGGGATGGGGAATGAGCAGTTCTTC; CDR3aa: CATSDRGMGNEQFF
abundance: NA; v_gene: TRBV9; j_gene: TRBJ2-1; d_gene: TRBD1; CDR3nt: TGTGCCAGCAGCGTAGGTACAGGGGGCTGGGAGCAGTTCTTC; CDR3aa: CASSVGTGGWEQFF
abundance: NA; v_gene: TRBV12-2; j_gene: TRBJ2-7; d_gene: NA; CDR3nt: TGTGCAAGTCGCCCACCAATCCTGGGCCTCGAGCAGTACTTC; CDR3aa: CASRPPILGLEQYF
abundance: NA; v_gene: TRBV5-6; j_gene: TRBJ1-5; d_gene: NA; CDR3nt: TGTGCCAGCAGCTTGGGGCAGGGCGGCAAAAATCAGCCCCAGCATTTT; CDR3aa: CASSLGQGGKNQPQHF
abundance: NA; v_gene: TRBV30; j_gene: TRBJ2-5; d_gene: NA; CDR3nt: TGTGCCTGGAGTAAGGGCCCGGTGTACCAAGAGACCCAGTACTTC; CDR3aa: CAWSKGPVYQETQYF
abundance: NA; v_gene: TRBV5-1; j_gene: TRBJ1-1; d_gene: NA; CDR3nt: TGCGCCAGCAGCTTGGCCGGGGGGAACACTGAAGCTTTCTTT; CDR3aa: CASSLAGGNTEAFF
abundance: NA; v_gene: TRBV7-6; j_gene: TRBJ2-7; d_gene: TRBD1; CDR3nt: TGTGCCAGCAGCACCGGGACAGGGATCTACGAGCAGTACTTC; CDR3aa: CASSTGTGIYEQYF
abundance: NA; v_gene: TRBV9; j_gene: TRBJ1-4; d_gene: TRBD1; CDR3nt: TGTGCCAGCAGCGCCTTCGACAGGGAGAATGAAAAACTGTTTTTT; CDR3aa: CASSAFDRENEKLFF
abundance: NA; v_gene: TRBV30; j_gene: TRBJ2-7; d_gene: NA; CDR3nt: TGTGCCTGGAAGTTGTGGAGCTCCTACGAGCAGTACTTC; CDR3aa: CAWKLWSSYEQYF
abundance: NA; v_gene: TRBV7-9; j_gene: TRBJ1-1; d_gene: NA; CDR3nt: TGTGCCAGCAGCTTAGGGCCCGAGAGGACAGCTTTCTTT; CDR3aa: CASSLGPERTAFF
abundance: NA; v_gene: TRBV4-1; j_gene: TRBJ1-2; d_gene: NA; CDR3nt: TGCGCCAGCAGCCAAGGGATGGGGTCCTATGGCTACACCTTC; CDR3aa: CASSQGMGSYGYTF
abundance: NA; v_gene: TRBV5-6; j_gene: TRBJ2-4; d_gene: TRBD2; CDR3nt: TGTGCCAGCAGCCCTGTCGGGGGAGGGACCAAAAACATTCAGTACTTC; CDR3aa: CASSPVGGGTKNIQYF
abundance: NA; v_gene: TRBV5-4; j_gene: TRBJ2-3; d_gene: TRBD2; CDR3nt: TGTGCCAGCAGCATGGGACTAGCGGGAGGTAGGGAAGATACGCAGTATTTT; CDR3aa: CASSMGLAGGREDTQYF
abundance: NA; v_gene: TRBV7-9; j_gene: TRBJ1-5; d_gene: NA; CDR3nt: TGTGCCAGCGGGTCGGGGGGATATAGCAATCAGCCCCAGCATTTT; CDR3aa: CASGSGGYSNQPQHF
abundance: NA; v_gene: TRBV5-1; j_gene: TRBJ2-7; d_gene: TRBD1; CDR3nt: TGCGCCAGCAGCTATAAACCAGGGGGCGACTACGAGCAGTACTTC; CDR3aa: CASSYKPGGDYEQYF
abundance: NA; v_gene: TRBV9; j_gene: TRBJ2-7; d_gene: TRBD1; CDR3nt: TGTGCCAGCAAAGCCGGGACAGGGAGTTCGGACGAGCAGTACTTC; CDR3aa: CASKAGTGSSDEQYF
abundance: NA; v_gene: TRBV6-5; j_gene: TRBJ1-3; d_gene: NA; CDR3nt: TGTGCCAGCAGTCAGATCTCTGGAAACACCATATATTTT; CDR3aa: CASSQISGNTIYF
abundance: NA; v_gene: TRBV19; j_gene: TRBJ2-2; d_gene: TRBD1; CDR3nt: TGTGCCAGTAGTATCCCGGGACAGGGTCTCGGGGAGCTGTTTTTT; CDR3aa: CASSIPGQGLGELFF
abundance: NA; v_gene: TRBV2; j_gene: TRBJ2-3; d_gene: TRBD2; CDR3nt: TGTGCCAGCGCATGGCTAGCGGACACAGATACGCAGTATTTT; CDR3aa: CASAWLADTDTQYF